This TCR beta chain is from a study of blood T cell repertoires in COVID-19. About the study: Donors in the United States, Italy and Spain gave samples during acute or convalescent COVID-19. Sources were T cells, B-cell-depleted T cells, or PBMCs; the material itself was cDNA or gDNA.

Profiled with immunoSEQ multiplex PCR; TCRdb holds only in-frame clones, not every one. The sample gives about 250,000 clones, 70% to 90% of which show up once; under 4% is in the top ten. The germline V gene encodes CDR1 SGHRS and CDR2 YFSETQ. V lost 5 bases, J lost 0 bases, and 11 bases lay in between. CDR3 length: 14 residues. Input material: peripheral blood. The rearrangement links TRBV5-1 to TRBJ1-1; TRBD1 is a possible D gene (6 bases). This clonotype was obtained from a man younger than 35 with active or convalescent COVID-19. The CDR3 region is CASRDRSMNTEAFF. The CDR3 bases are TGCGCCAGCAGAGACAGGAGCATGAACACTGAAGCTTTCTTT.